These 8 T cell receptor beta chains were sequenced from one sample in a study of a mutant IDH1 vaccine in newly diagnosed glioma (dated by TCRdb to the early 2020s). Sample time point, as interpreted from the label and publication: week 5, during vaccination. Every vaccine dose consisted of 300 ug of a 20-mer mutant IDH1 peptide in Montanide, administered subcutaneously together with topical imiquimod. Antigens for these TCRs are unknown. The library was prepared using the immunoSEQ multiplex PCR assay. The clones in this table, taken by TCRdb from immuneACCESS, are in-frame only. Not every clone is retained; where verified, under half of the shortfall comes from an unresolved V gene, and the cause of the rest is unknown. The sample table shows about 51,000 clones, and roughly 78% are seen once. 1.8% of the sample is taken by the ten largest. The sequencing here drew on PBMCs, taken from a glioma patient whose treatment included an IDH1 peptide vaccine. The origin of the receptors is a woman aged 40-49 years with glioma.

In nucleotides, the CDR3 is TGTGCCTGGACCGCGGGGGGTAGGCAGTACTTC. Protein: CAWTAGGRQYF. The chain has TRBV30 and TRBJ2-7; 8 bases line up with TRBD2. Looked up from germline, CDR1 is GTSNPN and CDR2 is SVGIG (reference sequence). The trim removed 4 bases at V and 9 bases at J, leaving 5 bases unmatched. The CDR3 has 11 amino acids.

The genes are TRBV19 and TRBJ1-5, with a weak D call TRBD1 (6 bases). V was clipped by 6 bases and J by 2 bases, with 17 bases between them. CDR3 size: 16 residues. Germline lookup yields CDR1 LNHDA and CDR2 SQIVND (reference sequence). The CDR3 coding sequence is TGTGCCAGTAGCCGACAAAGCAGGGGTGGCAATCAGCCCCAGCATTTT. It translates to CASSRQSRGGNQPQHF.

The genes are TRBV7-2 and TRBJ2-2; 11 bases are shared with TRBD2. Germline lookup yields CDR1 SGHTA and CDR2 FQGNSA. V lost 5 bases and J lost 1; bases outside the gene matches: 6. This CDR3 has 17 amino acids. In DNA form, the CDR3 reads TGTGCCAGCAGCCCTCGACTAGCGGGGCGGAACACCGGGGAGCTGTTTTTT. It codes for CASSPRLAGRNTGELFF.

V gene TRBV7-2 combines with J gene TRBJ2-3; TRBD2 matches at 12 bases. CDR1 and CDR2 (germline): SGHTA, FQGNSA. The CDR3 extends over 18 amino acids. After removal of 4 bases from V and 4 bases from J, the junction contained 12 bases not matched to a gene. CDR3 in amino acids: CASSSLGLAGRRADTQYF. CDR3 sequence (DNA): TGTGCCAGCAGCTCCCTTGGACTAGCGGGGAGGAGGGCAGATACGCAGTATTTT.

V is TRBV19 and J is TRBJ2-1, with 7 bases aligning to TRBD1. CDR1 is LNHDA, CDR2 SQIVND, per germline (reference sequence). Trimming at V came to 9 bases and at J to 4 bases, leaving 12 bases not matched to a gene. This CDR3 region has 15 residues. CDR3 DNA: TGTGCCAGCCGACAGGGATTTTCTTCATACAATGAGCAGTTCTTC. Amino acids: CASRQGFSSYNEQFF. Full variable domain (remainder filled in from reference TRBV19 and TRBJ2-1): DGGITQSPKYLFRKEGQNVTLSCEQNLNHDAMYWYRQDPGQGLRLIYYSQIVNDFQKGDIAEGYSVSREKKESFPLTVTSAQKNPTAFYLCASRQGFSSYNEQFFGPGTRLTVL.

V and J are TRBV19 and TRBJ2-3, with TRBD2 matching 11 bases. CDR1 and CDR2 (germline): LNHDA, SQIVND (reference sequence). This CDR3 spans 14 amino acids. Germline trimming cut 6 bases from V and 3 bases from J; bases unmatched to any gene: 2. CDR3 sequence reads: CASRGTSGTDTQYF. The CDR3 DNA is TGTGCCAGTAGAGGGACTAGCGGTACAGATACGCAGTATTTT.

The chain carries TRBV7-9 and TRBJ1-2, with D unresolved. The CDR3 is made up of 14 amino acids. The V gene lost 1 base and the J gene lost 3 bases, with 9 bases spanning the gap. Germline V lookup: CDR1 SEHNR, CDR2 FQNEAQ (reference sequence). CDR3 in amino acids: CASSLGQKDYGYTF. The DNA for the CDR3 is TGTGCCAGCAGCTTAGGTCAGAAGGACTATGGCTACACCTTC.

V is TRBV6-6 and J is TRBJ1-3, with D tentatively TRBD1 (5 bases). The V gene lost 7 bases and the J gene lost 7 bases, with 14 bases spanning the gap. Germline-derived CDR1 and CDR2 are MNHNY and SVGAGI (reference sequence). The CDR3 loop spans 13 amino acids. The CDR3 region is CASKGTVGNTIYF. CDR3 DNA: TGTGCCAGCAAGGGGACGGTAGGGAACACCATATATTTT.